This T cell receptor (beta chain) was observed in a study of T-cell memory formation after mild COVID-19 listed by TCRdb under 2021. Broadly, across the study: Most TCR sequence clusters were specific to one of the two donors. Longitudinal TCRalpha and TCRbeta repertoire sequencing tracked T-cell clones expanding and contracting after mild COVID-19 in a couple of donors. The cohort comprised two young, previously healthy adult volunteers, one female and one male.

PBMCs were isolated by Ficoll-Paque density gradient centrifugation. Details on this clonotype: No cognate antigen has been identified for it. Base qualities are missing; no much larger clone stands one base away.

Beyond this particular receptor, the publication reports: The study included only a couple of mild cases, and larger cohorts that include severe cases with pre-infection samples were judged to be necessary. Contracting CD4+ clones appeared mostly in the CM and EM memory subsets, whereas CD8+ clones were enriched in EMRA. Some responding clones were detected in pre-infection memory, suggesting pre-existing cross-reactive memory T cells joined the SARS-CoV-2 response. SARS-CoV-2 specificity of the second-wave clones peaking on day 37 was not confirmed. From day 15 to 85, contracting clones showed balanced CD4/CD8 phenotypes, whereas a second wave of clones that expanded from day 15 to 37 leaned towards CD4+.

CDR1 and CDR2 are read off the germline V gene as MNHNS and SASEGT. Deletion took 6 bases off V and 2 bases off J, with a span of 17 bases between the germline ends. Measured from the cysteine to the phenylalanine, the CDR3 is 17 residues long. Only the CDR3 part of the read is kept: 51 bases, read in frame from the first base. TCRdb names Illumina NovaSeq 6000 as the instrument used. TCRalpha and TCRbeta cDNA libraries were constructed by 5'RACE with constant-segment primers, with sample barcodes and unique molecular identifiers being introduced. Trizol reagent was used to extract RNA from every sample. Amplification of the libraries took two PCR steps, and the second step added a second sample barcode plus Illumina TruSeq adapters. Libraries were sequenced on an Illumina NovaSeq with 2 x 150 bp paired-end reads. Per the source publication's procedure: The reads were demultiplexed and collapsed into UMI-guided consensus sequences using migec v1.2.7. With mixcr v2.1.11, UMI consensuses were aligned to TRA and TRB V and J templates and assembled into clonotypes. A clonotype was counted as expanded or contracted only if both edgeR and NoisET called the change significant, with noise models trained on biological replicates. edgeR calls used a false discovery rate-adjusted p below 0.01 and a log2 fold-change threshold of 1. PCA with hierarchical clustering of max-normalized trajectories of the 1000 most abundant clonotypes was used as exploratory dynamics analysis. Separately sequenced CD4+ and CD8+ repertoires were used to assign the CD4 or CD8 phenotype of responding clones. Clones were called with MiXCR by TCRdb after fastp trimmed the public reads at Q25, and only in-frame beta chains were retained. Identical CDR3 protein sequences are pooled into one entry, listed with their most common genes and DNA. The V and J calls follow TCRdb's processing rather than the paper's. The sample table contains 350,000 to 450,000 distinct CDR3 sequences; only one count was recorded for 24% of them. The top ten clones comprise 8.5% to 10% of the sample.

The receptor was derived from an adult woman who had mild COVID-19 (a few samples of this study predate the infection). The sample titles of this study are shuffled in the database, so cell type and time point are left out; the donor was told from shared clones. This sequence uses TRBV6-1 and TRBJ2-6, with a tentative D gene TRBD1 over 6 matching bases. Sequenced: PBMCs or a T cell subset sorted from them (not recorded which). The CDR3 protein: CASRKQGTLAGANVLTF. The sequenced DNA is TGTGCCAGCAGAAAACAGGGAACCCTTGCTGGGGCCAACGTCCTGACTTTC.